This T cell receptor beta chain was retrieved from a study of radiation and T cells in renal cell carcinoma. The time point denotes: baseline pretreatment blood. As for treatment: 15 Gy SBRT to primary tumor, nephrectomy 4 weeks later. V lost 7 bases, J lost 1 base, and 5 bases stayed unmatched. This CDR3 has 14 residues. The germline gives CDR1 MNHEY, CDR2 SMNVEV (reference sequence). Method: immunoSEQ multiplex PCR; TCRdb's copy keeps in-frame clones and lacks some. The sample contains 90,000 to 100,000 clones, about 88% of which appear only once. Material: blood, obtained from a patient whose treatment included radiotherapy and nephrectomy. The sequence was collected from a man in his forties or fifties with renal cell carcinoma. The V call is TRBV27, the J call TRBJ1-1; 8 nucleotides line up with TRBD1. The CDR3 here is CASNRQGWNTEAFF. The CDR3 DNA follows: TGTGCCAGCAACAGACAGGGGTGGAACACTGAAGCTTTCTTT.